This T cell receptor beta chain was observed in a study of OX40 agonist ivuxolimab in advanced cancers. The data were produced by immunoSEQ multiplex PCR, yet TCRdb's version contains in-frame clones alone and is incomplete. The sample includes about 15,000 clones, roughly three quarters of them seen just once. This receptor was identified in an adult with an advanced solid tumor such as melanoma, head and neck, liver or kidney cancer. Material: CD4+ or CD8+ T cells sorted from blood, obtained in a trial of the OX40 agonist ivuxolimab.

The CDR3 reads CASSLQTSGVYNEQFF. The DNA for the CDR3 is TGTGCCAGCAGCCTCCAGACTAGCGGAGTATACAATGAGCAGTTCTTC. V is TRBV7-9 and J is TRBJ2-1; 9 nucleotides align to TRBD2. The length of the CDR3 is 16 residues. In germline, CDR1 is SEHNR, CDR2 FQNEAQ (reference sequence). V shed 5 bases, J shed 4 bases, and the junction held 9 bases outside the gene matches.